Listed below are T cell receptor beta chains from one sample, sequenced in a study of blood T cell repertoires in COVID-19. Sequencing was performed with immunoSEQ multiplex PCR; in TCRdb, only in-frame clones are kept and a portion is missing. The sample shows 200,000 to 300,000 clones, around 92% of them seen only once. Input material: PBMCs or T cells enriched from blood (not recorded which). The receptors were gathered from a woman in her 30s with acute COVID-19. Both conserved end residues are trimmed from each CDR3. Fields, in order: CDR3 length, V gene, CDR3 protein.

>13|TRBV13
ASSFNGGAWYEQY
>13|TRBV5-6
ASQGASLGNEKLF
>12|TRBV25-1
ASSGGGGPETQY
>15|TRBV7-2
ASSLGANRDSNQPQH
>18|TRBV3-1/TRBV3-2
ASSQDRGTSGVTSTDTQY
>10|TRBV19
ASSMEVGAQY
>14|TRBV4-3
ASREEGAANTGELF
>14|TRBV27
ASTPGAGYSNQPQH
>11|TRBV27
ASCQAGGNTIY
>9|TRBV20-1
SATLDRAHT
>11|TRBV9
ASSRDRARGYT
>10|TRBV7-9
ASSSSNEKLF
>15|TRBV28
ASSSSPGGRSSYEQY
>10|TRBV28
ASSLGIREQF
>12|TRBV3-1/TRBV3-2
ASSQVRQLYGYT
>13|TRBV7-9
ASSPRTVSGNTIY
>14|TRBV7-2
ASSLTGQPLQETQY
>13|TRBV9
ASSPSDREVEKLF
>12|TRBV6-5
ASSWTGSGTEAF
>11|TRBV5-1
ASNPLGTDTQY
>12|TRBV5-4
ASSSGQGPDTQY
>15|TRBV7-8
ASSLDRAGPSTDTQY
>14|TRBV5-4
ASTQLLGLENYGYT
>11|TRBV2
ASTGRGPTEAF
>13|TRBV30
AWSGTSGGRDTQY
>12|TRBV19
ASRQGQGNEKLF
>14|TRBV19
ASSAALSSYNSPLH
>13|TRBV25-1
ASSEGQGVSEKLF
>12|TRBV6-5
ASSFISNTGELF
>11|TRBV7-3
ASSLTGGDTQY
>12|TRBV13
ASSLRQGLSEQY
>14|TRBV5-1
ASSLVFRQGGSPLH
>12|TRBV2
ASSVYGRNIEAF
>14|TRBV7-2
ASSLEGATGYQPQH
>15|TRBV11-2
ASSFGGVRENTGELF
>12|TRBV13
ASSFGQTRHEQY
>12|TRBV30
AWSVGRRIYGYT
>12|TRBV3-1/TRBV3-2
ASSQDFTAYEQY
>15|TRBV11-2
ASSPQPGQGAGEKLF
>13|TRBV11-2
ASSLSTDPGYEQF
>16|TRBV7-2
ASSLVGQGLGSNQPQH
>14|TRBV10-2
ASSESDRFMNTEAF